The text below deals with one T cell receptor beta chain. The sample has other DNA sequences that encode this CDR3 too. This sample was taken from a study of T cells after somatic rescue of genetic block. TCRdb's copy holds only in-frame clones and misses some; the assay was immunoSEQ multiplex PCR. The profile shows 55,000 to 70,000 clones, 92% of them singletons. The sequenced material came from peripheral blood mononuclear cells (PBMCs). This TCR was recovered from a man aged 40-55 years.

The CDR3 is CASSGGVSYEQYF. Written as DNA, the CDR3 is TGTGCCAGTAGTGGAGGGGTCTCCTACGAGCAGTACTTC. This chain joins TRBV19 and TRBJ2-7; maybe TRBD2 (6 bases). This CDR3 has 13 residues. Germline V gene lookup returns CDR1 LNHDA and CDR2 SQIVND (reference sequence). V was cut by 5 bases and J by 0 bases, with 8 bases left in between.